There are many counts of the clone carrying this T cell receptor (beta chain). No antigen is known for it. These data are taken from a study of T cells after yellow fever vaccination. The wider study: With SMART-Seq v4 Ultra Low Input, the fractions containing low cell numbers were prepared. Study observations and caveats: Contamination of FACS-sorted repertoires by abundant clonotypes from the bulk population could occur.

Each CDR3 protein gets one entry after TCRdb re-called the 5' RACE reads with MiXCR. The repertoire holds about 220,000 distinct CDR3 sequences, with 3% to 3.5% as singletons. The CDR3 covers 14 residues. V was clipped by 3 bases and J by 3 bases; unmatched bases: 2. Germline CDR1 is KGHDR and CDR2 is SFDVKD. The TCR sequence derives from a man between 18 and 35 years old who received the YFV17D yellow fever vaccine. The starting material was CD4+ T cells sorted from PBMCs, obtained 10 days after the yellow fever booster vaccination. The chain employs TRBV24-1 and TRBJ1-2, with 8 bases matching TRBD1. This CDR3 is CATSDPGQDYGYTF. Written as DNA, the CDR3 is TGTGCCACCAGTGATCCGGGACAGGACTATGGCTACACCTTC.